This TCR beta chain stems from a study of shared clonotypes between healthy human individuals. The CDR3 is made up of 12 amino acids. Trimming took off 3 bases at V and 13 bases at J, with 12 bases between the two ends. Looked up from germline, CDR1 is MDHEN and CDR2 is SYDVKM. Naive CD8 cells, CD45RO-negative and positively selected for CCR7, excluded terminally differentiated effector memory CD45RA+ cells. The method was immunoSEQ multiplex PCR; TCRdb's version includes in-frame clones alone and lacks a portion of them. The data show 630,000 or so clones, 95% to 98% seen once. The sample comprised naive CD8+ T cells sorted from blood. This clonotype originated in a man aged 30-40 years in good health. The chain is built from TRBV28 and TRBJ2-2; unclear D gene. For the CDR3, the DNA is TGTGCCAGCAGTTTTAGGGTCGGTTGGCTGTTTTTT. This translates into CASSFRVGWLFF.